This TCR beta chain was sequenced in a study of blood T cells in healthy people across ages. Points from the study as a whole: The study could not conclusively compare naive and antigen-experienced cells, given its unsorted PBMCs.

A sample-barcoded 5' primer and a J-beta primer mix were used in a second PCR of roughly 6 to 11 cycles. Every single cDNA molecule received a tag from a template-switch adaptor with 12 random nucleotides. TCRdb independently ran MiXCR on the 5' RACE reads; one entry per CDR3 protein. The table lists roughly 800,000 distinct CDR3 sequences, 20% to 25% of them singletons. About this clonotype itself: Its antigen is still unknown.

Per the germline V gene, CDR1 is KGHDR and CDR2 is SFDVKD. The V end was cut by 1 base, the J end by 2 bases, with 10 bases between. This CDR3 has 15 amino acids. Peripheral blood from each donor was collected in a volume of ten milliliters. This same sample was also part of a study on T cells of mothers and their children. As reported in that work: Barcodes for each sample and 2-4 random nucleotides were added by the M1S primer used in the second PCR.

This clonotype was sampled from a boy aged 5-17 years in good health. Sequenced material: blood. The chain uses TRBV24-1 and TRBJ2-5; no clear D gene. The CDR3 spells CATSDFVLKQETQYF. CDR3 DNA sequence: TGTGCCACCAGTGATTTTGTACTAAAGCAAGAGACCCAGTACTTC.